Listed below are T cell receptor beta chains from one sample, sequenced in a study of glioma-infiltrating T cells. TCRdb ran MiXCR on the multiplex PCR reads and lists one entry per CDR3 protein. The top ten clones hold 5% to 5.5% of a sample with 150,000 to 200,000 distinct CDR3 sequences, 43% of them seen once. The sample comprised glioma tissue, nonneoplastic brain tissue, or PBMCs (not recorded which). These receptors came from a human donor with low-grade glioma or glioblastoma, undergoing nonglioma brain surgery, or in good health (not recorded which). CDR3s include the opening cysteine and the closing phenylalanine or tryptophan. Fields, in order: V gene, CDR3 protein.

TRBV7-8	CASSQGVRGNEQYF
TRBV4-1	CASSQAGQDTYEQYF
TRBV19	CASSIYGSSYEQYF
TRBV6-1	CASSDPGQGAAEAFF
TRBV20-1	CSATPSGGDSETQYF
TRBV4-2	CASSLTSSSEQFF
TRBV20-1	CSAPGRTGGAGSNQPQHF
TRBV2	CASSEDVSGNEQFF
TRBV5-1	CASSFGQGGEQYF
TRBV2	CASSADGLENSPLHF
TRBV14	CASSQSGRTFNEQFF
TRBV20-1	CSARGLAGGDEQFF
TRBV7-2	CASSPRRRATERGYTF
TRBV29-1	CSARRKGRGEQFF
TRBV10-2	CASSDPGDLLDEQFF
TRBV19	CASSMGFQSAQHF
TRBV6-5	CTNSSGTGFHEQYF
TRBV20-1	CSARDLDLLLAGAYNEQLF
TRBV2	CASRVVRDGEQYF
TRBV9	CASSTGQTLNYGYTF
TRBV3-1	CASSQESREQYF
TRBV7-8	CASSRQGGYNEQFF
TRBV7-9	CASSLEGGTEAFF
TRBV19	CASSNRQGVHEQYF
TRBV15	CATSRDPAADTQYF